This section outlines one TCR beta chain sequence together with its context. This sample is part of a study of blood T cell repertoires in COVID-19. Study details: Italy, Spain and the United States were the sources of the convalescent and acute COVID-19 samples. T cells, B-cell-depleted T cells, or PBMCs provided the cDNA or gDNA that served as material.

This CDR3 is built from 12 residues. V shed 6 bases and J 15 bases; nucleotides not matched to a gene: 10. Source study methods: Reference gene primers were amplified, and this amplification served to estimate nucleated cell counts. Data came from immunoSEQ multiplex PCR; TCRdb stores just in-frame clones and leaves some out. From that table come the V and J calls and clone size; the DNA was used to work out D and trimming. This sample has 90,000 to 120,000 clones; over 60% occur once, and the top ten carry over 4%. The clonotype was recovered from a man in his 70s with acute or convalescent COVID-19. The V call is TRBV12-3 or TRBV12-4, the J call TRBJ2-1, with 8 bases fitting TRBD2. Sequencing was performed on peripheral blood. The CDR3 sequence: CASSRAPGGLFF. The CDR3 DNA follows: TGTGCCAGCAGCCGTGCCCCGGGGGGGTTGTTCTTC.